These 23 T cell receptor beta chains were all obtained from the same sample, sequenced in a study of radiotherapy plus CTLA-4 blockade in lung cancer. Here immunoSEQ multiplex PCR was the method, and the copy in TCRdb shows in-frame clones only, minus some. The table lists just over 60,000 clones, approximately 80% of them singletons. The sample was peripheral blood, taken from a patient treated with radiotherapy plus ipilimumab. The receptors stem from a human donor with non-small cell lung cancer who had a complete response to radiotherapy plus ipilimumab.

The V and J genes are TRBV7-2 and TRBJ2-3; D gene unclear. The CDR3 has 14 residues. Germline values: CDR1 SGHTA, CDR2 FQGNSA. V was clipped by 7 bases and J by 5 bases, with 16 bases between them. The CDR3 spells CASTLSWTGDTQYF. The CDR3 DNA sequence: TGTGCCAGCACCCTCTCATGGACGGGAGATACGCAGTATTTT.

The CDR3 DNA reads TGTGCCAGCAGCGTCGGACAGTCCTCTAATGAGCAGTTCTTC. Translation gives CASSVGQSSNEQFF. V is TRBV9 and J is TRBJ2-1; D possibly corresponds to TRBD1 (6 bases). Germline CDR1 and CDR2: SGDLS and YYNGEE. Trimming left V 2 bases short and J 7 bases short, with 13 bases between. This CDR3 has 14 amino acids.

V gene TRBV30 combines with J gene TRBJ1-6, with TRBD1 identical over 7 bases. The V and J ends lost 1 base and 6 bases, in that order; junction bases with no gene match: 3. The CDR3 runs 14 residues. CDR1 and CDR2 (germline): GTSNPN, SVGIG (reference sequence). The CDR3 DNA reads as TGTGCCTGGAGTGACAGGGGAGGTAATTCACCCCTCCACTTT. It specifies CAWSDRGGNSPLHF.

The chain recombines TRBV10-3 with TRBJ1-5, with 8 positions matching TRBD1. The V segment lost 4 bases and the J segment 0 bases; nucleotides outside the gene matches: 2. Germline V gene sequence: CDR1 ENHRY, CDR2 SYGVKD. This CDR3 spans 15 amino acids. CDR3 sequence: CAISGTGHSNQPQHF. DNA of the CDR3: TGTGCCATCAGTGGGACAGGGCATAGCAATCAGCCCCAGCATTTT.

J is TRBJ2-7 and V is TRBV7-2; D call uncertain. Germline V gene sequence: CDR1 SGHTA, CDR2 FQGNSA. The CDR3 has 13 residues. The ends were cut back, 3 bases at V and 1 base at J, with 7 bases in the middle. CDR3 in amino acids: CASSFWDSYEQYF. Written as DNA, the CDR3 is TGTGCCAGCAGCTTTTGGGATTCCTACGAGCAGTACTTC.

This rearrangement joins TRBV11-2 to TRBJ2-3; D is ambiguous. Trimming took off 5 bases at V and 2 bases at J, with 11 bases between the two ends. This CDR3 is 14 amino acids long. Germline CDR1 reads SGHAT; CDR2 reads FQNNGV. CDR3 region: CASSPGALTDTQYF. CDR3 nucleotides: TGTGCCAGCAGCCCCGGCGCGCTCACAGATACGCAGTATTTT.

The chain recombines TRBV29-1 with TRBJ1-5; D is possibly TRBD1 (6 bases). Deletions cut 6 bases from V and 6 bases from J, with 12 bases between. The CDR3 is 12 residues long. Per the germline V gene, CDR1 is SQVTM and CDR2 is ANQGSEA. The CDR3 region is CSVSQGGQPQHF. CDR3 DNA: TGCAGCGTCTCACAGGGCGGTCAGCCCCAGCATTTT.

The genes are TRBV2 and TRBJ2-3; 11 bases line up with TRBD2. The CDR3 is made up of 15 amino acids. From germline, CDR1 is SNHLY and CDR2 FYNNEI. Trimming took 4 bases from V and 5 from J; bases not matched to a gene: 5. CDR3 nucleotide sequence: TGTGCCAGCAGTGCTACCGGGACTAGCGGAGATACGCAGTATTTT. This gives the protein CASSATGTSGDTQYF.

This rearrangement joins TRBV5-1 to TRBJ2-2; D uncertain. CDR3 size: 16 residues. Germline values: CDR1 SGHRS, CDR2 YFSETQ. The ends were cut back, 0 bases at V and 0 bases at J, with 9 bases in the middle. CDR3 in DNA: TGCGCCAGCAGCTTGGTTCTCCTAACGAACACCGGGGAGCTGTTTTTT. Translated, it gives CASSLVLLTNTGELFF.

This rearrangement joins TRBV11-2 to TRBJ1-1; a possible D gene is TRBD1 (5 bases). V was trimmed by 6 bases and J by 2 bases, leaving 13 bases between them. CDR3 length equals 14 residues. Germline V CDR1 and CDR2: SGHAT, FQNNGV. Here the CDR3 DNA reads TGTGCCAGCAGTTCTGACAGAAGAAACACTGAAGCTTTCTTT. Translating gives CASSSDRRNTEAFF. The full variable domain, in which reference TRBV11-2 and TRBJ1-1 provide the parts outside the CDR3, is EAGVAQSPRYKIIEKRQSVAFWCNPISGHATLYWYQQILGQGPKLLIQFQNNGVVDDSQLPKDRFSAERLKGVDSTLKIQPAKLEDSAVYLCASSSDRRNTEAFFGQGTRLTVV.

The rearrangement uses TRBV5-1 and TRBJ2-3; 8 bases are a match to TRBD2. This CDR3 region has 16 residues. The ends lost 4 bases at V and 0 bases at J; junction bases unmatched: 7. Per germline, CDR1 SGHRS and CDR2 YFSETQ. CDR3 sequence reads: CASSVGAGGSTDTQYF. The CDR3, as DNA: TGCGCCAGCAGCGTAGGGGCGGGGGGAAGCACAGATACGCAGTATTTT.

The V call is TRBV6-6, the J call TRBJ1-2, with D perhaps matching TRBD1 (6 bases). Germline V gene data show CDR1 as MNHNY and CDR2 as SVGAGI (reference sequence). V lost 0 bases and J 3 bases, leaving 8 bases between the germline ends. This CDR3 has 14 residues. CDR3 nucleotide sequence: TGTGCCAGCAGTTACTCGTCAGGGGACTATGGCTACACCTTC. It yields the protein CASSYSSGDYGYTF.

This sequence joins TRBV5-6 and TRBJ1-2; D gene ambiguous. With 7 bases removed from V and 1 base from J, the gap between germline ends came to 11 bases. Germline CDR1 is SGHDT and CDR2 is YYEEEE. There are 13 residues in the CDR3. The CDR3: CASASWVNYGYTF. The CDR3 nucleotides read TGTGCCAGCGCCTCATGGGTTAACTATGGCTACACCTTC.

This chain connects TRBV4-3 to TRBJ2-3; D may be TRBD1 (6 bases). This CDR3 comprises 14 residues. Germline lookup yields CDR1 LGHNA and CDR2 YSLEER. The V end lost 1 base, the J end lost 7 bases, and 12 bases lay between the germline ends. CDR3 amino acids: CASSQARDKYTQYF. The CDR3 DNA is TGCGCCAGCAGCCAAGCGAGGGACAAGTATACGCAGTATTTT.

V is TRBV7-6 and J is TRBJ2-7; D not resolved. Germline loops: CDR1 SGHVS, CDR2 FNYEAQ. This CDR3 contains 14 residues. The V end lost 1 base, the J end lost 2 bases, and 9 bases lay between the germline ends. CDR3 sequence reads: CASSLDIGAYEQYF. CDR3 DNA sequence: TGTGCCAGCAGCTTAGACATCGGAGCCTACGAGCAGTACTTC.

This chain uses TRBV12-5 with TRBJ2-7; D unresolved. Looked up from germline, CDR1 is LGHNT and CDR2 is FRNRAP. V shed 7 bases and J shed 3 bases, with 16 bases lying between them. The CDR3 sequence is 14 residues long. The CDR3 DNA reads as TGTGCTAGTGCCAAGCCGGGTTCACGCTACGAGCAGTACTTC. Protein: CASAKPGSRYEQYF.

The rearrangement uses TRBV2 and TRBJ2-2; 12 positions agree with TRBD2. Trimming at V came to 10 bases and at J to 7 bases, leaving 10 bases not matched to a gene. The CDR3 is 15 amino acids. Per the germline V gene, CDR1 is SNHLY and CDR2 is FYNNEI. The CDR3 bases are TGTGCCACAACCCGACTAGCGGGAGCAGGCGGGGAGCTGTTTTTT. Amino acids: CATTRLAGAGGELFF. Complete variable domain (other parts from reference TRBV2 and TRBJ2-2): EPEVTQTPSHQVTQMGQEVILRCVPISNHLYFYWYRQILGQKVEFLVSFYNNEISEKSEIFDDQFSVERPDGSNFTLKIRSTKLEDSAMYFCATTRLAGAGGELFFGEGSRLTVL.

This clone appeared once. The chain joins TRBV6-5 to TRBJ1-2, with D unclear. The CDR3 runs to 15 residues. Looked up from germline, CDR1 is MNHEY and CDR2 is SVGAGI. Trimming pared 6 bases from V and 5 bases from J, leaving 19 bases between. The CDR3: CASSGGPGRRYGYTF. CDR3 bases: TGTGCCAGCAGCGGAGGGCCCGGGAGGAGGTATGGCTACACCTTC.

The chain is built from TRBV7-2 and TRBJ1-5, with D unclear. CDR1 SGHTA and CDR2 FQGNSA come from the germline V gene. V shed 1 base and J shed 0 bases, with 10 bases lying between them. CDR3 size: 16 residues. For the CDR3, the DNA is TGTGCCAGCAGCTTAGAAGACATTCGTAGCAATCAGCCCCAGCATTTT. It encodes CASSLEDIRSNQPQHF.

This clone has just a few counts. The chain has TRBV18 and TRBJ1-6; D may be TRBD1 (5 bases). Trimming pared 3 bases from V and 5 bases from J, leaving 14 bases between. The CDR3 length is 16 residues. Germline V gene lookup returns CDR1 KGHSH and CDR2 LQKENI. The CDR3 region has the DNA TGTGCCAGCTCACCCGGGGCCGCTTCGAATAATTCACCCCTCCACTTT. It yields the protein CASSPGAASNNSPLHF. Complete variable domain (other parts from reference TRBV18 and TRBJ1-6): NAGVMQNPRHLVRRRGQEARLRCSPMKGHSHVYWYRQLPEEGLKFMVYLQKENIIDESGMPKERFSAEFPKEGPSILRIQQVVRGDSAAYFCASSPGAASNNSPLHFGNGTRLTVT.

The rearrangement links TRBV6-5 to TRBJ2-6; no definite D call. The V and J ends lost 2 bases and 0 bases respectively, with 5 bases between them. Germline V lookup: CDR1 MNHEY, CDR2 SVGAGI. The CDR3 has 15 amino acids. The CDR3 spells CASSYQVSGANVLTF. CDR3 DNA: TGTGCCAGCAGTTACCAGGTCTCTGGGGCCAACGTCCTGACTTTC.

The chain uses TRBV27 and TRBJ2-5; 7 positions match TRBD2. V was pared by 2 bases and J by 7 bases, with 4 bases of the junction left unmatched. CDR3 size: 13 residues. Germline-derived CDR1 and CDR2 are MNHEY and SMNVEV (reference sequence). As DNA, the CDR3 is TGTGCCAGCAGTTTACGGCAGCGGGGGACCCAGTACTTC. Protein: CASSLRQRGTQYF.

The chain uses TRBV19 and TRBJ2-2; the match to TRBD2 covers 7 bases. V lost 9 bases, J lost 6 bases, and 19 bases stayed unmatched. Germline V lookup: CDR1 LNHDA, CDR2 SQIVND (reference sequence). This CDR3 contains 17 residues. The CDR3 bases are TGTGCCAGCAAAGCGGGAAACTCGAAAGGCTCCCCCGGGGAGCTGTTTTTT. Amino acid sequence: CASKAGNSKGSPGELFF.